The 22 T cell receptor beta chains in this list originate from one sample, sequenced in a study of blood T cell repertoires in COVID-19 (dated by TCRdb to 2018 to 2021). Library creation used the immunoSEQ multiplex PCR assay. The clones in this table, taken by TCRdb from immuneACCESS, are in-frame only. Not every clone is retained; where verified, under half of the shortfall comes from an unresolved V gene, and the cause of the rest is unknown. Counted in this sample were under 400,000 clones; roughly 88% of them appeared once. The top ten clones comprise 1.6% of the sample. Sequenced material: peripheral blood. These TCRs come from a woman in her thirties with COVID-19, enrolled during active disease.

The rearrangement uses TRBV9 and TRBJ1-2; D gene unclear. There are 13 residues in the CDR3. Between the trimmed V and J ends, which lost 0 bases and 5 bases, there was a span of 8 bases. The germline V gene has CDR1 SGDLS and CDR2 YYNGEE. CDR3 sequence reads: CASSVVSGYGYTF. The CDR3, as DNA: TGTGCCAGCAGCGTAGTGAGCGGGTATGGCTACACCTTC. The whole variable domain, remainder taken from reference TRBV9 and TRBJ1-2, is DSGVTQTPKHLITATGQRVTLRCSPRSGDLSVYWYQQSLDQGLQFLIQYYNGEERAKGNILERFSAQQFPDLHSELNLSSLELGDSALYFCASSVVSGYGYTFGSGTRLTVV.

The rearrangement joins TRBV10-3 to TRBJ1-6; D is uncertain. Per the germline V gene, CDR1 is ENHRY and CDR2 is SYGVKD. Trimming removed 3 bases at V and 7 bases at J, with 7 bases between. CDR3 length: 13 amino acids. CDR3 residues: CAISELENSPLHF. The DNA for the CDR3 is TGTGCCATCAGTGAATTGGAGAATTCACCCCTCCACTTT.

CDR3 protein: CASSPRGTAGNTIYF. The CDR3 nucleotides are TGTGCCAGCAGTCCCAGGGGTACTGCTGGAAACACCATATATTTT. The rearrangement joins TRBV7-8 to TRBJ1-3; D perhaps matches TRBD1 (6 bases). Trimming shortened V by 6 bases and J by 2 bases, and 14 bases separated the two germline ends. CDR1 and CDR2 from the germline V gene are SGHVS and FQNEAQ. The CDR3 extends over 15 amino acids.

This rearrangement joins TRBV11-2 to TRBJ1-3, with 7 bases fitting TRBD1. Losses at the gene ends were 3 bases for V and 4 bases for J; bases not matched to a gene: 6. Germline V gives CDR1 SGHAT, CDR2 FQNNGV. The length of the CDR3 is 15 residues. For the CDR3, the DNA is TGTGCCAGCAGCTTCTCCCTGGGACAGGGAAACACCATATATTTT. Its translation is CASSFSLGQGNTIYF.

The chain joins TRBV3-1 (or the pseudogene TRBV3-2) to TRBJ1-6, with D hard to call. Trimming shortened V by 6 bases and J by 11 bases, and 20 bases separated the two germline ends. The CDR3 sequence is 15 residues long. The germline CDR1 and CDR2 sequences are LGHDT and YNNKEL (reference sequence). CDR3 residues: CASRKGSPPNPPLHF. In DNA, the CDR3 is TGTGCCAGCAGGAAAGGGAGTCCGCCAAACCCACCCCTCCACTTT.

The rearrangement joins TRBV9 to TRBJ2-3; 9 positions agree with TRBD1. J gave up 3 bases and V 5 bases, and 10 bases lay outside the gene matches. Germline V gene sequence: CDR1 SGDLS, CDR2 YYNGEE. This CDR3 comprises 16 residues. The CDR3 reads CASSYPGQGVTDTQYF. Here the CDR3 DNA reads TGTGCCAGCAGTTACCCGGGACAGGGTGTAACAGATACGCAGTATTTT.

The genes are TRBV10-3 and TRBJ1-1; the match to TRBD1 covers 7 bases. Per germline, CDR1 ENHRY and CDR2 SYGVKD. The CDR3 extends over 14 amino acids. The trim removed 7 bases at V and 4 bases at J, leaving 9 bases unmatched. This CDR3 reads CAITQTGAFTEAFF. CDR3 nucleotides: TGTGCCATCACTCAAACAGGGGCATTCACTGAAGCTTTCTTT.

The rearrangement uses TRBV5-8 and TRBJ2-7; weak D call: TRBD1 (7 bases). Germline V CDR1 and CDR2: SGHTS, YDEGEE. The CDR3 sequence is 14 residues long. Trimming stripped 1 base from V and 0 bases from J, with 8 bases between. CDR3 bases: TGTGCCAGCAGCTTGCAGGGGGGCTCCTACGAGCAGTACTTC. Translating it yields CASSLQGGSYEQYF.

This chain joins TRBV7-8 and TRBJ1-1; D may be TRBD1 (6 bases). Germline V lookup: CDR1 SGHVS, CDR2 FQNEAQ. This CDR3 is built from 15 residues. With 5 bases removed from V and 2 bases from J, the gap between germline ends came to 15 bases. The chain's CDR3 is CASSQPTGINTEAFF. The CDR3 DNA sequence: TGTGCCAGCAGCCAACCGACAGGAATAAACACTGAAGCTTTCTTT.

As regards this clone: At one of its ends the junction is not consistent with the germline gene, which may arise from a read error. This chain joins TRBV2 and TRBJ1-1; 7 bases agree with TRBD1. The CDR3 totals 11 residues. Looked up from germline, CDR1 is SNHLY and CDR2 is FYNNEI. The CDR3 is CASRTGPQGVF. The CDR3 bases are TGTGCCAGCAGGACCGGGCCCCAGGGGGTCTTT. Drawing the rest from reference TRBV2 and TRBJ1-1, the complete variable domain is EPEVTQTPSHQVTQMGQEVILRCVPISNHLYFYWYRQILGQKVEFLVSFYNNEISEKSEIFDDQFSVERPDGSNFTLKIRSTKLEDSAMYFCASRTGPQGVFGQGTRLTVV.

This sequence joins TRBV5-1 and TRBJ2-1, with D possibly being TRBD1 (6 bases). The CDR3 length is 14 residues. CDR1 SGHRS and CDR2 YFSETQ come from the germline V gene. Trimming cost V 0 bases and J 9 bases, with 13 bases left between them. CDR3 loop: CASSLGGGPFEQFF. The CDR3 nucleotides read TGCGCCAGCAGCTTGGGTGGGGGCCCTTTTGAGCAGTTCTTC.

The chain has TRBV15 and TRBJ1-2; 8 nucleotides align to TRBD1. V lost 0 bases and J lost 7; bases outside the gene matches: 4. The germline V gene encodes CDR1 LNHNV and CDR2 YYDKDF (reference sequence). The CDR3 extends over 14 amino acids. This CDR3 reads CATSRDRGRFGYTF. Written as DNA, the CDR3 is TGTGCCACCAGCAGAGACAGGGGGCGGTTTGGCTACACCTTC.

This clone was recorded only once. V is TRBV4-2 and J is TRBJ2-5; TRBD2 is a possible D gene (6 bases). There are 16 residues in the CDR3. Germline V gene lookup returns CDR1 LGHNA and CDR2 YNFKEQ. Trimming took off 3 bases at V and 8 bases at J, with 22 bases between the two ends. This CDR3 is CASSQAQSSGDNTQYF. The DNA of the CDR3 is TGTGCCAGCAGCCAGGCACAGTCCTCGGGGGATAACACCCAGTACTTC.

CDR3 residues: CASSTQPRGTEAFF. For the CDR3, the DNA is TGTGCCAGCAGCACACAACCCCGGGGTACTGAAGCTTTCTTT. V gene TRBV7-9 combines with J gene TRBJ1-1; no reliable D call. Trimming cost V 5 bases and J 5 bases, with 15 bases left between them. Germline CDR1 SEHNR, CDR2 FQNEAQ (reference sequence). The CDR3 loop spans 14 amino acids.

DNA of the CDR3: TGTGCCAGCAGGGGACAGGGCGGCGGGGAGCTGTTTTTT. Translation: CASRGQGGGELFF. V is TRBV2 and J is TRBJ2-2; 9 nucleotides line up with TRBD1. CDR3 length: 13 residues. Germline V gives CDR1 SNHLY, CDR2 FYNNEI. Trimming took 6 bases from V and 7 from J; bases not matched to a gene: 3. Together with reference TRBV2 and TRBJ2-2, the CDR3 gives the full variable domain: EPEVTQTPSHQVTQMGQEVILRCVPISNHLYFYWYRQILGQKVEFLVSFYNNEISEKSEIFDDQFSVERPDGSNFTLKIRSTKLEDSAMYFCASRGQGGGELFFGEGSRLTVL.

In this sample, this clone turned up once. The chain links TRBV11-2 to TRBJ2-2, with 7 bases that match TRBD1. Germline trimming cut 3 bases from V and 1 base from J; bases unmatched to any gene: 8. This CDR3 has 17 residues. Germline values: CDR1 SGHAT, CDR2 FQNNGV. For the CDR3, the DNA is TGTGCCAGCAGCTTGGGAACAGGGGCCCTGAACACCGGGGAGCTGTTTTTT. The encoded protein is CASSLGTGALNTGELFF.

The chain combines TRBV5-1 with TRBJ1-1; a possible D gene is TRBD1 (6 bases). Trimming cost V 5 bases and J 1 base, with 9 bases left between them. Germline CDR1 is SGHRS and CDR2 is YFSETQ. The CDR3 spans 13 residues. CDR3 coding DNA: TGCGCCAGCAGAGGGACACCGAACACTGAAGCTTTCTTT. This sequence encodes CASRGTPNTEAFF.

This rearrangement joins TRBV18 to TRBJ1-2, with 8 bases lining up with TRBD1. The CDR3 length is 14 residues. The V segment lost 4 bases and the J segment 4 bases; nucleotides outside the gene matches: 5. CDR1 and CDR2 from the germline V gene are KGHSH and LQKENI. In DNA, the CDR3 is TGTGCCAGCTCACGGGACAGGACCATCTATGGCTACACCTTC. Its translation is CASSRDRTIYGYTF. Looking up the rest from reference TRBV18 and TRBJ1-2 gives the full variable domain: NAGVMQNPRHLVRRRGQEARLRCSPMKGHSHVYWYRQLPEEGLKFMVYLQKENIIDESGMPKERFSAEFPKEGPSILRIQQVVRGDSAAYFCASSRDRTIYGYTFGSGTRLTVV.

The chain uses TRBV5-4 and TRBJ1-2, with a weak D call TRBD1 (5 bases). The CDR3 runs 15 residues. Germline assignment: CDR1 SGHNT and CDR2 YYREEE (reference sequence). The V end was cut by 0 bases, the J end by 7 bases, with 16 bases between. The CDR3 sequence: CASSLGRQGLSGYTF. CDR3 sequence (DNA): TGTGCCAGCAGCTTGGGTCGGCAGGGCCTGAGTGGCTACACCTTC.

The chain combines TRBV6-6 with TRBJ1-3; 7 bases are a match to TRBD1. V lost 6 bases, J lost 2 bases, and 4 bases stayed unmatched. The CDR3 is 14 residues long. Looked up from germline, CDR1 is MNHNY and CDR2 is SVGAGI (reference sequence). CDR3 sequence: CASRPDRAGNTIYF. The DNA of the CDR3 is TGTGCCAGCAGACCCGACAGGGCTGGAAACACCATATATTTT.

The chain uses TRBV4-2 and TRBJ1-1, with D perhaps matching TRBD1 (5 bases). Germline V lookup: CDR1 LGHNA, CDR2 YNFKEQ. V lost 1 base and J 5 bases, leaving 11 bases between the germline ends. CDR3 size: 14 residues. The CDR3 reads CASSQVGARTEAFF. Written as DNA, the CDR3 is TGTGCCAGCAGCCAAGTTGGGGCTAGAACTGAAGCTTTCTTT.

The rearrangement joins TRBV5-5 to TRBJ2-7, with 10 positions matching TRBD1. The CDR3 is made up of 16 amino acids. Germline CDR1 and CDR2: SGHKS and YYEKEE (reference sequence). V lost 0 bases and J lost 2; bases outside the gene matches: 5. The CDR3 DNA sequence: TGTGCCAGCAGCTTGGTGCCCGGGACAGGGGCCTACGAGCAGTACGTC. As protein: CASSLVPGTGAYEQYV.